This T cell receptor beta chain was found in a study of PD-L1 blockade in urothelial cancer. The repertoire was sequenced with immunoSEQ multiplex PCR; TCRdb's copy has only in-frame clones and lacks some. The sample records about 30,000 clones, around 80% being singletons. Samples were collected from each patient before treatment and during treatment. Each patient gave between 1 and 8 of them in total. The germline CDR1 and CDR2 sequences are SQVTM and ANQGSEA. V was clipped by 4 bases and J by 6 bases, with 12 bases between them. The CDR3 spans 12 residues. The source of this sequence is a middle-aged man with urothelial cancer. V gene TRBV29-1 combines with J gene TRBJ1-1; D gene ambiguous. The source material was PBMCs, sampled around atezolizumab (anti-PD-L1) treatment. The DNA for the CDR3 is TGCAGCGTTGCTCCGAGCTTACCTGAAGCTTTCTTT. Amino acid sequence: CSVAPSLPEAFF. The full variable domain, with the rest looked up from reference TRBV29-1 and TRBJ1-1, is SAVISQKPSRDICQRGTSLTIQCQVDSQVTMMFWYRQQPGQSLTLIATANQGSEATYESGFVIDKFPISRPNLTFSTLTVSNMSPEDSSIYLCSVAPSLPEAFFGQGTRLTVV.